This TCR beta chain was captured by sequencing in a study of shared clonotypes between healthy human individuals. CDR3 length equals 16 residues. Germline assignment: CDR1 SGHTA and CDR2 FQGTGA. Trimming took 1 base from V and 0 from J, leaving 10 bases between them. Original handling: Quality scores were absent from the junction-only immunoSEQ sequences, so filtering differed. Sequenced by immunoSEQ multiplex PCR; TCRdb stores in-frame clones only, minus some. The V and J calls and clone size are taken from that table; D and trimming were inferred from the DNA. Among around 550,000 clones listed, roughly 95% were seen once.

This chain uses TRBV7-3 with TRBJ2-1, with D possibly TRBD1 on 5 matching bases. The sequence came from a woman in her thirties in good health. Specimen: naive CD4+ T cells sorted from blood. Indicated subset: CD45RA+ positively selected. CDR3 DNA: TGTGCCAGCAGCTTAATGGGGCAGAGCTCCTACAATGAGCAGTTCTTC. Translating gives CASSLMGQSSYNEQFF.